This T cell receptor (beta chain) was documented in a study of control samples from healthy donors and cancer patients. Generated by immunoSEQ multiplex PCR, the TCRdb table keeps only in-frame clones and is missing some. The sample records fewer than 150,000 clones, roughly 90% being singletons. Points on this clone: The same CDR3 also results from other DNA sequences found in this sample.

Sequenced input: blood. The TCR was taken from a woman between 18 and 29 years old in good health.

DNA for the CDR3: TGTGCCAGCAGCCATAGGGGGGAAGCTTTCTTT. It translates to CASSHRGEAFF. The chain couples TRBV3-1 (or the pseudogene TRBV3-2) to TRBJ1-1; weak D call: TRBD1 (6 bases). Trimming took off 3 bases at V and 8 bases at J, with 7 bases between the two ends. CDR3 length equals 11 residues. Per the germline V gene, CDR1 is LGHDT and CDR2 is YNNKEL (reference sequence).